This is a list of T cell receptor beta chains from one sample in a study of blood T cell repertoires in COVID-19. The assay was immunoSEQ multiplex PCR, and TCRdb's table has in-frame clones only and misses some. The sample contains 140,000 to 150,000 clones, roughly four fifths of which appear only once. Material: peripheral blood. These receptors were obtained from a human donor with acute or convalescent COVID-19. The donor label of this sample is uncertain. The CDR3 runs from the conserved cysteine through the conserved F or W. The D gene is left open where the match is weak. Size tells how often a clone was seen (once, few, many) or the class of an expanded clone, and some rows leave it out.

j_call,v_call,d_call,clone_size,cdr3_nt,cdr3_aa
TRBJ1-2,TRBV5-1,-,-,TGCGCCAGCAGTCACACGACAGGTCCACCAATTTATGGCTACACCTTC,CASSHTTGPPIYGYTF
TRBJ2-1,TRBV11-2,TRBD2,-,TGTGCCAGCAGCTTAAGCGGGGGGAGCTCCTACAATGAGCAGTTCTTC,CASSLSGGSSYNEQFF
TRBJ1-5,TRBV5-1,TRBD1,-,TGCGCCAGCTCCCCGGACAGGGGGGATCAGCCCCAGCATTTT,CASSPDRGDQPQHF
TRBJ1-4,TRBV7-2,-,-,TGTGCCAGCAGCTTCACAACTAATGAAAAACTGTTTTTT,CASSFTTNEKLFF
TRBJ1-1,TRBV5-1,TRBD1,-,TGCGCCAGCAGCTTGACAGGGGATGAAGCTTTCTTT,CASSLTGDEAFF
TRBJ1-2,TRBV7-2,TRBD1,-,TGTGCCAGCAGCTTAGTTTTGGGACAGGGGTATGGCTACACCTTC,CASSLVLGQGYGYTF
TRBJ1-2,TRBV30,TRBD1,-,TGTGCCTGGAGGTTCTGGACAGGGAACTATGGCTACACCTTC,CAWRFWTGNYGYTF
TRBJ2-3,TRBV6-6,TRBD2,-,TGTGCCAGCCAAGCCGGACTAGCGGGGGGTTTTGATACGCAGTATTTT,CASQAGLAGGFDTQYF
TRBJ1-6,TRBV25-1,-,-,TGTGCCAGCAGTGAATACGGACACCAACGGAGACCCCTCCACTTT,CASSEYGHQRRPLHF
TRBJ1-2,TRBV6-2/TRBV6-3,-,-,TGTGCCAGCAGTCCCAGGGGCTATGGCTACACCTTC,CASSPRGYGYTF
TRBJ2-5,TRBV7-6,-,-,TGTGCCAGCAGCTTAGCAGGGGGTCCGGAGGAGACCCAGTACTTC,CASSLAGGPEETQYF
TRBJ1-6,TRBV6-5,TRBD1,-,TGTGCCAGCACCCGCGGACAGGCTAATTCACCCCTCCACTTT,CASTRGQANSPLHF
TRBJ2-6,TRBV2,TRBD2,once,TGTGCCAGCATAGCGGGGTTGGGGGGCGCTGGGGCCAACGTCCTGACTTTC,CASIAGLGGAGANVLTF
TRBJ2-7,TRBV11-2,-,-,TGTGCCAGCAGCTTAGGTGGGCACCTCGCAGCCGAGCAGTACTTC,CASSLGGHLAAEQYF
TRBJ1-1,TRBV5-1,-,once,TGCGCCAGCAGCTTGACAGGAGCCCCAGACACTGAAGCTTTCTTT,CASSLTGAPDTEAFF
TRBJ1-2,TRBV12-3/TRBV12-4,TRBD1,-,TGTGCCAGCAGCCTACAGGGGATCCTCGGCTACACCTTC,CASSLQGILGYTF
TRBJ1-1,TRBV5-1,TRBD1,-,TGCGCCAGCAGCTTGGAGACAGGGTATGTCACTGAAGCTTTCTTT,CASSLETGYVTEAFF
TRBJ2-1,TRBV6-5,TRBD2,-,TGTGCCAGTACTAGCGGGGTCCACTCCTACAATGAGCAGTTCTTC,CASTSGVHSYNEQFF
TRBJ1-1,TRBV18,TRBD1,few,TGTGCCAGCTCACAGGACAGGGAAACTGAAGCTTTCTTT,CASSQDRETEAFF
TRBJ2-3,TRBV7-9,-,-,TGTGCCAGCAGCTTAGGAGGTTCGGCAGATACGCAGTATTTT,CASSLGGSADTQYF
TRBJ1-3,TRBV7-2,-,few,TGTGCCAGCAGCTTGAATATAGGGGGATCTGGAAACACCATATATTTT,CASSLNIGGSGNTIYF
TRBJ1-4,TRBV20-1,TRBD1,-,TGCAGTGCTAGTCAGGGGGGCGCTGAAAATGAAAAACTGTTTTTT,CSASQGGAENEKLFF
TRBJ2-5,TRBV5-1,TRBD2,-,TGCGCCAGCAGCTTCGGGACTAGCGGTGAAAAAGAGACCCAGTACTTC,CASSFGTSGEKETQYF
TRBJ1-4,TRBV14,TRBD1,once,TGTGCCAGCAGCCAAGTAACAGGGGGACCTGAAAAACTGTTTTTT,CASSQVTGGPEKLFF
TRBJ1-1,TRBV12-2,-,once,TGTGCAAGTCGCTTAGCGCGGCAGGGGGTTGAGCCTCGAAAGAACACTGAAGCTTTCTTT,CASRLARQGVEPRKNTEAFF
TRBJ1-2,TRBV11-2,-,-,TGTGCCAGCAGCTTAGAGGGAGGCTATGGCTACACCTTC,CASSLEGGYGYTF
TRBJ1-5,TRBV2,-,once,TGTGCCAGCAGTGGTGTAGGGGAGGTCCAGCATTTT,CASSGVGEVQHF
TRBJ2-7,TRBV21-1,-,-,TGTGCCAGCAGCCGGCGACAGGGACCCTCCTACGAGCAGTACTTC,CASSRRQGPSYEQYF
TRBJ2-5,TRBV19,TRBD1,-,TGTGCCAGCCGGGACAGCAAGGAGACCCAGTACTTC,CASRDSKETQYF
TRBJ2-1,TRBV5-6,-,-,TGTGCCAGCAGCTTGGTACGAGGGGGCAATGAGCAGTTCTTC,CASSLVRGGNEQFF
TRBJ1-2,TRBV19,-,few,TGTGCCAGTAGTACCTTGACAGTTTATGGCTACACCTTC,CASSTLTVYGYTF
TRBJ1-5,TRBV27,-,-,TGTGCCAGCAGTTTAGATGGGGGGAGGTGGCAGCCCCAGCATTTT,CASSLDGGRWQPQHF
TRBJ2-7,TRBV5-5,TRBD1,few,TGTGCCAGCAGCGCGGACAGGGGGTATACCTACGAGCAGTACTTC,CASSADRGYTYEQYF
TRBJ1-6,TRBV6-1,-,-,TGTGCCAGCAGTGAAAGGGGAATTTCACCCCTCCACTTT,CASSERGISPLHF
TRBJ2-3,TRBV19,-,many,TGTGCCAGTAGTATCTACCGGGAGTCCGGGGATACGCAGTATTTT,CASSIYRESGDTQYF
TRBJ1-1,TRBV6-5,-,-,TGTGCCAGCAGTTACTCGGGGGCTTCGACTGAAGCTTTCTTT,CASSYSGASTEAFF
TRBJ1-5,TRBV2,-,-,TGTGCCAGCAGTGCAACGGATCAGCCCCAGCATTTT,CASSATDQPQHF
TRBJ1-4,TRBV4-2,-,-,TGTGCCAGCAGCCAAGATGCAGGCTCGGATGAAAAACTGTTTTTT,CASSQDAGSDEKLFF
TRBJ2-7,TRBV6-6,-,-,TGTGCCAGCGCACAGGCTTCTGGGGCCTACGAGCAGTACTTC,CASAQASGAYEQYF
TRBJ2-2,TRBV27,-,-,TGTGCCAGCAGTCCTCGGATTAGCTTGGAACTGACCGGGGAGCTGTTTTTT,CASSPRISLELTGELFF
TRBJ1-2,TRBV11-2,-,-,TGTGCCAGCAGCTTAGATCAGCATTTGGCAGGGGATAATGGCTACACCTTC,CASSLDQHLAGDNGYTF
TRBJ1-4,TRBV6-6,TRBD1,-,TGTGCCAGCAGTCTCGGACAGGGTGTTAATGAAAAACTGTTTTTT,CASSLGQGVNEKLFF
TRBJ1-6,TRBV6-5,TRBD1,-,TGTGCCAGCACCCCAGGGGGATTAAATTCACCCCTCCACTTT,CASTPGGLNSPLHF
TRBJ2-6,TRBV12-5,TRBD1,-,TGTGCTAGTGGTGCGGACAGGGAGCCAGGGGCCAACGTCCTGACTTTC,CASGADREPGANVLTF
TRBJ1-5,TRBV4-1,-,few,TGCGCCAGCAGCCAAGCGGAGACAGTCCTCAATCAGCCCCAGCATTTT,CASSQAETVLNQPQHF
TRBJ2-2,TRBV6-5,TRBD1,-,TGTGCCAGCAGCCGGCGAGACAGGGTAACCGGGGAGCTGTTTTTT,CASSRRDRVTGELFF
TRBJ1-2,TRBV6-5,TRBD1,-,TGTGCCAGCAGCCCGACCCCAGGGGGCTATAATGGCTACACCTTC,CASSPTPGGYNGYTF
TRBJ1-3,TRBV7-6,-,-,TGTGCCAGCAGTCCCGCCTCGGCTGGAAACACCATATATTTT,CASSPASAGNTIYF
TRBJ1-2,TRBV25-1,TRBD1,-,TGTGCCAGCAGTGGGCCCAGGGGGCGCAATTATTATGGCTACACCTTC,CASSGPRGRNYYGYTF
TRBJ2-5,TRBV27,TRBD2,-,TGTGCCAGCAGTTTTAGAGGACTAGCTGGAGAGACCCAGTACTTC,CASSFRGLAGETQYF
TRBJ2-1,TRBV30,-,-,TGTGCCTGGAGTGCCACAGGGCAGCAGTTCTTC,CAWSATGQQFF
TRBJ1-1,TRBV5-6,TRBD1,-,TGTGCCAGCAGCTTGCGGACAGGGGTCCCTGAAGCTTTCTTT,CASSLRTGVPEAFF